A selection of T cell receptor beta chains follows, all from one sample in a study of vaccination and CD4 T cells after COVID-19. MiXCR, applied by TCRdb to the PCR reads, yields one record per CDR3 protein. The table includes around 20,000 distinct CDR3 sequences, approximately 49% detected once. Their antigens remain unidentified. Sequences were derived from CD4+ T cells from blood, cultured in vitro, sampled before SARS-CoV-2 vaccination. The receptors derive from a human donor who had recovered from COVID-19. CDR3s include the opening cysteine and the closing phenylalanine or tryptophan. A D gene is named only where the DNA matches it firmly. Not all rows give a size; the values are once, few, many and, for expanded clones, a class.

NA,TRBD1,TRBJ1-2,TRBV5-1,CASSLGQPLYGYTF,TGCGCCAGCAGCCTGGGACAGCCCCTCTATGGCTACACCTTC
NA,NA,TRBJ2-4,TRBV2,CASSESTAKNIQYF,TGTGCCAGCAGTGAGAGCACAGCCAAAAACATTCAGTACTTC
NA,NA,TRBJ2-5,TRBV4-3,CASSPRGGAQYF,TGCGCCAGCAGTCCACGAGGGGGGGCCCAGTACTTC
NA,NA,TRBJ2-1,TRBV7-8,CASSFGLLIEQFF,TGTGCCAGCAGCTTCGGTCTTCTTATTGAGCAGTTCTTC
few,NA,TRBJ1-4,TRBV4-2,CASSQRQKGEKLFF,TGTGCCAGCAGCCAGCGACAGAAAGGGGAAAAACTGTTTTTT
NA,NA,TRBJ1-1,TRBV24-1,CATSAAGTENTEAFF,TGTGCCACCAGTGCCGCCGGGACGGAGAACACTGAAGCTTTCTTT
NA,NA,TRBJ2-7,TRBV6-2/TRBV6-3,CASSYPGLHLYEQYF,TGTGCCAGCAGTTACCCGGGACTCCACCTCTACGAGCAGTACTTC
once,TRBD1,TRBJ2-3,TRBV5-8,CASSLRQGPDTQYF,TGTGCCAGCAGCTTACGACAGGGCCCAGATACGCAGTATTTT
NA,NA,TRBJ2-3,TRBV6-5,CASSYRAVREDTQYF,TGTGCCAGCAGTTACCGCGCTGTCCGGGAAGATACGCAGTATTTT
few,TRBD1,TRBJ2-2,TRBV12-3/TRBV12-4,CASTFWTGANTGELFF,TGTGCCAGCACTTTCTGGACAGGAGCGAACACCGGGGAGCTGTTTTTT
NA,NA,TRBJ2-2,TRBV4-1,CASSQVGDPGAGELFF,TGCGCCAGCAGCCAAGTAGGGGACCCGGGGGCCGGGGAGCTGTTTTTT
NA,TRBD2,TRBJ2-7,TRBV20-1,CSARMPSGFTYEQYF,TGCAGTGCTAGAATGCCTAGCGGGTTCACCTACGAGCAGTACTTC
NA,NA,TRBJ2-3,TRBV27,CASSGAPDTQYF,TGTGCCAGCAGTGGAGCGCCAGATACGCAGTATTTT
few,NA,TRBJ1-1,TRBV10-3,CAISDLQDVEAFF,TGTGCCATCAGCGATTTGCAGGACGTCGAAGCTTTCTTT
large,TRBD1,TRBJ2-7,TRBV7-2,CASSLGQYHGEQYF,TGTGCCAGCAGCTTGGGACAGTATCACGGCGAGCAGTACTTC